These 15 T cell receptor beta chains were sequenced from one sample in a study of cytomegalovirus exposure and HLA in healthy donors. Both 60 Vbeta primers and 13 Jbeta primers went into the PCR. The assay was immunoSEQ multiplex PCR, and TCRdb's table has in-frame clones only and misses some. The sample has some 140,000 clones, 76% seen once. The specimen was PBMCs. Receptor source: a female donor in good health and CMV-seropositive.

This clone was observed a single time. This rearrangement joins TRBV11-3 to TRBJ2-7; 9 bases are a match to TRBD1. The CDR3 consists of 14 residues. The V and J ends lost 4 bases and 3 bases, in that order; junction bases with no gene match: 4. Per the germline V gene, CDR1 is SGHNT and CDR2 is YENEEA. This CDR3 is CASSSADRGYEQYF. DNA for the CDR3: TGTGCCAGCAGCTCGGCGGACAGGGGCTACGAGCAGTACTTC.

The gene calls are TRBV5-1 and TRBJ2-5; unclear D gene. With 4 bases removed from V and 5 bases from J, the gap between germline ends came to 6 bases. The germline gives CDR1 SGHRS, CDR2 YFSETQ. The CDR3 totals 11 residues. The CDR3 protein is CASSILETQYF. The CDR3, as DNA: TGCGCCAGCAGCATCCTGGAGACCCAGTACTTC.

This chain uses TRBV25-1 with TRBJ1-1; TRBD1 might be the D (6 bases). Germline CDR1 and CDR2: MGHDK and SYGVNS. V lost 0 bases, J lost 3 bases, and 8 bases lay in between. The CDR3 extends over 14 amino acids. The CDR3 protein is CASSEYKGDTEAFF. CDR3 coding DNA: TGTGCCAGCAGTGAATATAAGGGGGACACTGAAGCTTTCTTT.

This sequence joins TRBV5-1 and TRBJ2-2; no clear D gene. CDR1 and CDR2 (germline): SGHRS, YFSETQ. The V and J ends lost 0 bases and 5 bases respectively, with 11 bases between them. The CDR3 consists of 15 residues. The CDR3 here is CASSLAARGTGELFF. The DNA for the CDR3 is TGCGCCAGCAGCTTGGCGGCACGAGGTACCGGGGAGCTGTTTTTT.

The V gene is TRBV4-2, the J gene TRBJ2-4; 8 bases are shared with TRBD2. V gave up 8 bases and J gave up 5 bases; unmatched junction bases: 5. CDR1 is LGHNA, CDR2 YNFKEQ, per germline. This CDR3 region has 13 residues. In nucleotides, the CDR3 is TGTGCCAGCCGCGGGGGGAGAGAAAACATTCAGTACTTC. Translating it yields CASRGGRENIQYF.

CDR3 in amino acids: CASSIRTGSTDYGYTF. CDR3 coding DNA: TGTGCCAGCAGTATTCGGACAGGGAGTACGGACTATGGCTACACCTTC. This rearrangement joins TRBV28 to TRBJ1-2; 8 bases agree with TRBD1. The CDR3 sequence is 16 residues long. Germline V lookup: CDR1 MDHEN, CDR2 SYDVKM. Trimming cost V 5 bases and J 3 bases; bases outside gene matches: 11.

The CDR3 sequence: CASSIDRGTEAFF. Here the CDR3 DNA reads TGTGCCAGCTCAATTGACAGGGGCACTGAAGCTTTCTTT. V is TRBV18 and J is TRBJ1-1; 8 bases agree with TRBD1. V shed 5 bases and J 4 bases; nucleotides not matched to a gene: 3. The CDR3 is made up of 13 amino acids. CDR1 KGHSH and CDR2 LQKENI come from the germline V gene.

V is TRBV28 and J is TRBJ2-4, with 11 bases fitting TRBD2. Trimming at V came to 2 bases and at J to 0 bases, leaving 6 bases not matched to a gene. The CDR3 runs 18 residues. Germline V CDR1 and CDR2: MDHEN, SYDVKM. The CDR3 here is CASSLVSGRALAKNIQYF. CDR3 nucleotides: TGTGCCAGCAGTTTAGTTAGCGGGAGGGCTCTAGCCAAAAACATTCAGTACTTC.

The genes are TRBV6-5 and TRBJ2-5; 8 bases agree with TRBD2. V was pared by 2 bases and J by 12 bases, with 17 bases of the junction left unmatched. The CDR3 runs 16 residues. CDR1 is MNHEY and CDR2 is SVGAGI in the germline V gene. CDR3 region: CASSYAGGNRHRLEYF. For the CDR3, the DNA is TGTGCCAGCAGTTACGCGGGGGGTAATCGTCACAGGTTGGAGTACTTC.

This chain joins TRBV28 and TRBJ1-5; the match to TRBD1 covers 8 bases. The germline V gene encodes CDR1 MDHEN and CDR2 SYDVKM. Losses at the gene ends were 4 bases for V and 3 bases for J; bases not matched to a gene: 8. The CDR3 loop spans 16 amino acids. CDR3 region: CASSSLGQGNNQPQHF. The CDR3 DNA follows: TGTGCCAGCAGTTCACTCGGACAGGGTAACAATCAGCCCCAGCATTTT.

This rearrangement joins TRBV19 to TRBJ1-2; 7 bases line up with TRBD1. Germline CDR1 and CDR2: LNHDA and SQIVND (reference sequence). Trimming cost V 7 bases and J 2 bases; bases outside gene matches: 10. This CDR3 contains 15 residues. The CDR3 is CASTSPTGLNYGYTF. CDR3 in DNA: TGTGCCAGTACCTCTCCGACAGGGCTGAACTATGGCTACACCTTC.

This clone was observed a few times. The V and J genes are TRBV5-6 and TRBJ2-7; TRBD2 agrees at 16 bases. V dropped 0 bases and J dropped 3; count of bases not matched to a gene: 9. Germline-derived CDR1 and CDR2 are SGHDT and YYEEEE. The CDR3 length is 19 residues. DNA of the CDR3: TGTGCCAGCAGCTTGGTGGGACTAGCGGGAGGGCCGGGGGTCTACGAGCAGTACTTC. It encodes CASSLVGLAGGPGVYEQYF.

CDR3 in amino acids: CASSNGYEQYF. The CDR3 coding sequence is TGTGCCAGCAGCAACGGGTACGAGCAGTACTTC. The chain carries TRBV6-6 and TRBJ2-7; D remains ambiguous. The V gene lost 6 bases and the J gene lost 4 bases, with 7 bases spanning the gap. Germline CDR1 reads MNHNY; CDR2 reads SVGAGI (reference sequence). The CDR3 covers 11 residues.

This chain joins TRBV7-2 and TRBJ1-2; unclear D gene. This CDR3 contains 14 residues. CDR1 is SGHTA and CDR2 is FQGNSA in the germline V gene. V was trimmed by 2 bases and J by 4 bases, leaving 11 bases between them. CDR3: CASSLNWEGYGYTF. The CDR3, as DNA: TGTGCCAGCAGCTTAAATTGGGAGGGCTATGGCTACACCTTC. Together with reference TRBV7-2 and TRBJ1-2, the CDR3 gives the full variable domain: GAGVSQSPSNKVTEKGKDVELRCDPISGHTALYWYRQSLGQGLEFLIYFQGNSAPDKSGLPSDRFSAERTGGSVSTLTIQRTQQEDSAVYLCASSLNWEGYGYTFGSGTRLTVV.

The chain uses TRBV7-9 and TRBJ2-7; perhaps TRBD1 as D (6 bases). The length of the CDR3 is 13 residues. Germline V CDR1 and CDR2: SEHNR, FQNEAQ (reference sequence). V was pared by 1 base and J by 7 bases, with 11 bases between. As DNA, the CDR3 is TGTGCCAGCAGCTTAGACCCAGGGGATGAGCAGTACTTC. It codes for CASSLDPGDEQYF.